A selection of T cell receptor beta chains follows, all from one sample in a study of cytomegalovirus exposure and HLA in healthy donors. Assay used: immunoSEQ multiplex PCR; TCRdb lists only in-frame clones, some missing. The table shows fewer than 55,000 clones, with around 72% occurring only once. Sequencing input: PBMCs. These receptors were taken from a woman in her 50s in good health and CMV-seropositive. Both conserved end residues are part of each CDR3. Fields, in order: D gene, clone size, J gene, V gene, CDR3 protein, CDR3 DNA. A D gene is named only where the DNA matches it firmly. Size is stated for part of the rows, as once, few or many counts, or as a class when the clone is expanded.

TRBD1 | - | TRBJ1-1 | TRBV7-8 | CASSSQKTGMAEAFF | TGTGCCAGCAGCTCCCAAAAGACAGGGATGGCTGAAGCTTTCTTT
- | - | TRBJ2-5 | TRBV12-2 | CASRLTLLAGEQETQYF | TGTGCAAGTCGCTTAACCCTTCTAGCGGGAGAACAAGAGACCCAGTACTTC
TRBD2 | - | TRBJ2-1 | TRBV27 | CASSSILAGGYNEQFF | TGTGCCAGCAGTTCAATACTAGCGGGAGGGTACAATGAGCAGTTCTTC
TRBD1 | - | TRBJ1-2 | TRBV10-1 | CASSDRDRANYGYTF | TGCGCCAGCAGTGACCGGGACAGGGCCAACTATGGCTACACCTTC
TRBD1 | - | TRBJ1-5 | TRBV6-1 | CASSAKGQGGNQPQHF | TGTGCCAGCAGTGCGAAAGGACAGGGAGGTAATCAGCCCCAGCATTTT
- | once | TRBJ2-7 | TRBV28 | CASSLSTEEYEQYF | TGTGCCAGCAGTTTATCGACAGAAGAGTACGAGCAGTACTTC
- | - | TRBJ2-7 | TRBV2 | CASSGRTYFSEQYF | TGTGCCAGCAGTGGCCGGACATACTTCTCAGAGCAGTACTTC
TRBD1 | - | TRBJ1-2 | TRBV13 | CASSRYLGTGTYGYTF | TGTGCCAGCAGCCGCTACCTGGGGACAGGGACCTATGGCTACACCTTC
- | few | TRBJ2-4 | TRBV25-1 | CASSELEGPKNIQYF | TGTGCCAGCAGTGAATTAGAGGGTCCCAAAAACATTCAGTACTTC
- | once | TRBJ2-7 | TRBV7-2 | CASSSSGRVEQYF | TGTGCCAGCAGCTCCTCAGGCAGGGTCGAGCAGTACTTC
- | - | TRBJ2-1 | TRBV27 | CASSSTGHRNNEQFF | TGTGCCAGCAGTTCGACAGGCCATCGGAACAATGAGCAGTTCTTC
- | - | TRBJ1-3 | TRBV28 | CASWRGSGNTIYF | TGTGCCAGCTGGAGGGGCTCTGGAAACACCATATATTTT
- | - | TRBJ2-3 | TRBV2 | CASSGGTASTDTQYF | TGTGCCAGCAGCGGAGGGACGGCGAGCACAGATACGCAGTATTTT
- | - | TRBJ2-1 | TRBV4-1 | CASSQEWAGTEQFF | TGCGCCAGCAGCCAAGAATGGGCGGGAACTGAGCAGTTCTTC
TRBD2 | - | TRBJ2-5 | TRBV2 | CASNSDSGGQETQYF | TGTGCCAGCAACTCAGATAGCGGGGGACAAGAGACCCAGTACTTC
TRBD2 | few | TRBJ2-4 | TRBV5-1 | CASSLGLAGIKNIQYF | TGCGCCAGCAGCCTAGGACTAGCGGGAATAAAAAACATTCAGTACTTC
- | - | TRBJ1-1 | TRBV6-5 | CASSYGGSQNTEAFF | TGTGCCAGCAGTTACGGGGGCTCCCAGAACACTGAAGCTTTCTTT
- | few | TRBJ2-3 | TRBV9 | CASSDPLSGTPDTQYF | TGTGCCAGCAGCGACCCCCTTAGCGGAACCCCAGATACGCAGTATTTT
TRBD1 | - | TRBJ1-5 | TRBV19 | CASGSQGVISNQPQHF | TGTGCCAGCGGCTCACAGGGGGTGATCAGCAATCAGCCCCAGCATTTT
- | - | TRBJ1-2 | TRBV28 | CASTLRGPNYGYTF | TGTGCCAGCACCCTCAGGGGCCCGAACTATGGCTACACCTTC
- | - | TRBJ1-2 | TRBV27 | CASSLTQGNYGYTF | TGTGCCAGCAGTTTAACACAGGGAAACTATGGCTACACCTTC
- | - | TRBJ1-5 | TRBV13 | CASSFYNQPQHF | TGTGCCAGCAGCTTCTATAATCAGCCCCAGCATTTT
- | - | TRBJ2-1 | TRBV7-9 | CASSLTDSHEQFF | TGTGCCAGCAGCTTAACAGACAGCCATGAGCAGTTCTTC
- | few | TRBJ1-6 | TRBV7-9 | CASSYRDNSPLHF | TGTGCCAGCAGCTACAGGGACAATTCACCCCTCCACTTT
- | once | TRBJ2-1 | TRBV7-9 | CASSPRDNEQFF | TGTGCCAGCAGCCCCCGGGACAATGAGCAGTTCTTC
TRBD1 | - | TRBJ1-2 | TRBV18 | CASSPDRDLGYTF | TGTGCCAGCTCACCGGACAGGGATCTTGGCTACACCTTC
- | - | TRBJ1-5 | TRBV27 | CASRYQGANNQPQHF | TGTGCCAGCAGATACCAAGGGGCAAACAATCAGCCCCAGCATTTT
- | few | TRBJ2-2 | TRBV11-2 | CASSSPRERELFF | TGTGCCAGCAGCTCCCCGAGGGAGAGGGAGCTGTTTTTT
- | - | TRBJ1-1 | TRBV2 | CATQRGYGEAFF | TGTGCCACACAAAGAGGGTACGGTGAAGCTTTCTTT
TRBD1 | once | TRBJ1-1 | TRBV5-1 | CASSLTGASSTEAFF | TGCGCCAGCAGCTTGACAGGGGCATCGAGCACTGAAGCTTTCTTT
- | - | TRBJ2-1 | TRBV11-3 | CASSLDGSGPTFF | TGTGCCAGCAGCTTAGATGGAAGCGGCCCCACGTTCTTC
TRBD1 | - | TRBJ1-1 | TRBV30 | CAWSWDRAGMNTEAFF | TGTGCCTGGAGTTGGGACAGGGCTGGGATGAACACTGAAGCTTTCTTT
- | - | TRBJ1-4 | TRBV9 | CASSPEMGRNEKLFF | TGTGCCAGCAGCCCAGAAATGGGGCGTAATGAAAAACTGTTTTTT
- | few | TRBJ1-5 | TRBV7-2 | CASSPRTVGKQPQHF | TGTGCCAGCAGCCCGCGGACAGTGGGTAAGCAGCCCCAGCATTTT
TRBD1 | - | TRBJ1-5 | TRBV19 | CATHGRGNQPQHF | TGTGCCACCCACGGCAGGGGGAATCAGCCCCAGCATTTT
- | - | TRBJ2-3 | TRBV7-6 | CASSPEGEGTDTQYF | TGTGCCAGCAGCCCTGAGGGGGAAGGCACAGATACGCAGTATTTT
TRBD1 | few | TRBJ2-7 | TRBV6-5 | CASSYGTGPYEQYF | TGTGCCAGCAGTTATGGGACAGGTCCCTACGAGCAGTACTTC
TRBD1 | - | TRBJ2-4 | TRBV7-2 | CASSPGQKDIQYF | TGTGCCAGCAGCCCGGGACAGAAAGACATTCAGTACTTC
TRBD2 | few | TRBJ2-1 | TRBV7-2 | CASSLAGASGGYNEQFF | TGTGCCAGCAGCTTAGCGGGGGCTAGCGGGGGCTACAATGAGCAGTTCTTC
- | - | TRBJ1-3 | TRBV28 | CACASWGVSSGNTIYF | TGTGCCTGCGCGAGTTGGGGGGTCAGCTCTGGAAACACCATATATTTT
- | - | TRBJ1-5 | TRBV6-6 | CASSGLEGVQPQHF | TGTGCCAGCAGTGGCCTGGAAGGGGTTCAGCCCCAGCATTTT
- | few | TRBJ1-4 | TRBV28 | CASSFGGDGRGEKLFF | TGTGCCAGCAGTTTCGGTGGGGACGGACGGGGGGAAAAACTGTTTTTT
TRBD1 | - | TRBJ1-1 | TRBV7-2 | CASSLDRMGTEAFF | TGTGCCAGCAGCCTGGACAGGATGGGTACTGAAGCTTTCTTT
TRBD1 | - | TRBJ1-2 | TRBV19 | CASNIGTGVGYTF | TGTGCCAGTAATATCGGGACAGGGGTAGGCTACACCTTC
- | - | TRBJ1-2 | TRBV4-1 | CASSQEQAVNYGYTF | TGCGCCAGCAGTCAGGAACAGGCAGTCAACTATGGCTACACCTTC
TRBD1 | - | TRBJ1-2 | TRBV30 | CAWTLFRDSTNYGYTF | TGTGCCTGGACCCTATTTAGGGACAGTACTAACTATGGCTACACCTTC
- | - | TRBJ2-5 | TRBV19 | CASSRGWGNGQETQYF | TGTGCCAGTAGCCGGGGGTGGGGGAACGGACAAGAGACCCAGTACTTC
TRBD2 | - | TRBJ2-1 | TRBV4-2 | CASSQESETSGGYNEQFF | TGTGCCAGCAGCCAAGAAAGCGAGACTAGCGGGGGCTACAATGAGCAGTTCTTC
TRBD2 | - | TRBJ2-3 | TRBV7-9 | CASRILWLEAGEADTQYF | TGTGCCAGCAGGATTCTCTGGTTGGAGGCGGGGGAGGCAGATACGCAGTATTTT
TRBD2 | - | TRBJ2-7 | TRBV7-2 | CASSWGLAGEQYF | TGTGCCAGCAGCTGGGGACTAGCGGGCGAGCAGTACTTC
TRBD1 | many | TRBJ2-7 | TRBV4-1 | CASSQGGQGYEQYF | TGCGCCAGCAGCCAAGGCGGACAGGGCTACGAGCAGTACTTC